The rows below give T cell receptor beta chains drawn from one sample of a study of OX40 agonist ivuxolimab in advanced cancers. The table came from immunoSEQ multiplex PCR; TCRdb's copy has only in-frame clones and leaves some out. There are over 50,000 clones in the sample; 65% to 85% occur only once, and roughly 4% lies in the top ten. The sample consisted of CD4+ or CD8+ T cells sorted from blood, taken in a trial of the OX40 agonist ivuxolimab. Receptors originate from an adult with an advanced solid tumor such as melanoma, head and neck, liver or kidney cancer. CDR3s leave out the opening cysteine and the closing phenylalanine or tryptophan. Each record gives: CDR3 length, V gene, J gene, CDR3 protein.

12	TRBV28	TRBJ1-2	ATRHVEVNYGYT
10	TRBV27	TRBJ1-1	ASSPQGGEAF
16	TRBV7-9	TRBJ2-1	ASSSPGPSGGASGEQF
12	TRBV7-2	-	ASSPGQATYEQY
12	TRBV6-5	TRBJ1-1	ASRGKPENTEAF
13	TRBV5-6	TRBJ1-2	ASSLGQSQFYGYT
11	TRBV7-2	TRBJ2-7	ASSQDWEGQQY
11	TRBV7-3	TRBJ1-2	ASSLALGTGYT
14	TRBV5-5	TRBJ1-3	ASSLVSVTSGNTIY
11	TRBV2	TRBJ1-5	ASRRDSESPQH
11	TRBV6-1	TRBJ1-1	ASKVSMNTEAF
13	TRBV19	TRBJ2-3	ASSTQGAGTDTQY
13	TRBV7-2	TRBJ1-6	ASSSRGLGDSPLH
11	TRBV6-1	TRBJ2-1	ASSATGGTEQF
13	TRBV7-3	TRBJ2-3	ASSAPGAVTDTQY
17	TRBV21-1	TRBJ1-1	ASSKKGRLYRGLNTEAF
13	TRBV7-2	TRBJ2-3	ASSPSRVSTDTQY